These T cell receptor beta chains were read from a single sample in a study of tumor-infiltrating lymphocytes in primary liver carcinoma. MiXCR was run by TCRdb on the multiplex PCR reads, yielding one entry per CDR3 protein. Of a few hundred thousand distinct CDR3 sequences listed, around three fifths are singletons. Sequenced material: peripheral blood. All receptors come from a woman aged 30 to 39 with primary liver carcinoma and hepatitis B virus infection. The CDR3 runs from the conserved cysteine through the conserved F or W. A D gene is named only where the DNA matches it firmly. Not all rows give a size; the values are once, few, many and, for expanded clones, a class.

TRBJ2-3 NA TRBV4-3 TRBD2 CASSQRTSGTDTQYF TGCGCCAGCAGCCAAAGGACTAGCGGAACAGATACACAGTATTTT
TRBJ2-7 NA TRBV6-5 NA CASAKGSSYEQYF TGTGCGAGCGCAAAGGGAAGCTCCTACGAGCAGTACTTC
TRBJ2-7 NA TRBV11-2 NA CASSLVFGAGLSEQYF TGTGCCAGCAGCTTAGTGTTCGGGGCTGGTTTGAGCGAGCAGTACTTC
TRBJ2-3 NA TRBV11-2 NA CASSPYPPISFSTDTQYF TGTGCCAGCAGCCCCTACCCACCGATTAGCTTTAGCACAGATACGCAGTATTTT
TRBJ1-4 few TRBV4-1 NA CASSQRDSVMTGKLFF TGCGCCAGCAGCCAGAGGGACTCAGTAATGACTGGAAAACTGTTTTTT
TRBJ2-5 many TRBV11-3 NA CASSLVSGMGDAETQYF TGTGCCAGCAGCTTAGTATCGGGGATGGGAGACGCGGAGACCCAGTACTTC
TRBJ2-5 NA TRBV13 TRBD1 CASSKTGRETQCF TGTGCCAGCAGTAAGACAGGGAGAGAGACCCAGTGCTTC
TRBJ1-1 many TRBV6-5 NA CASSYSAAIQAFF TGTGCCAGCAGTTACTCGGCAGCAATACAAGCTTTCTTT
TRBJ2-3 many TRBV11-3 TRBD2 CASSYGLAGLADTQYF TGTGCCAGCAGCTACGGACTAGCGGGATTGGCAGATACGCAGTATTTT
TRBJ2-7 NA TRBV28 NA CASAAGGGPYEQCF TGTGCCAGCGCCGCCGGAGGCGGGCCTTACGAGCAGTGCTTT
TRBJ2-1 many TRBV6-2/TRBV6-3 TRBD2 CASNDPSGSYEQFF TGTGCCAGCAACGATCCTAGCGGGAGCTATGAGCAGTTCTTC
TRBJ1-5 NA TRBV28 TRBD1 CASSLLQGDQPQHF TGTGCCAGCAGCCTCCTACAGGGGGATCAGCCCCAGCATTTT
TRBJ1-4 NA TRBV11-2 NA CASTCLFGTTNERLFF TGTGCCAGCACGTGTTTATTCGGGACCACGAATGAAAGACTGTTTTTT
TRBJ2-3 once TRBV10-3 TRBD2 CAISESGGGPDTQYF TGTGCCATCAGTGAGTCGGGGGGAGGGCCAGATACGCAGTATTTT
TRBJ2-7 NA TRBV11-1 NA CARSIAAGSLSGEQYF TGTGCCAGAAGTATAGCGGCGGGAAGCCTTTCGGGCGAGCAGTACTTC
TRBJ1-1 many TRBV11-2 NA CASSLDLVNPEAFF TGTGCCAGCAGCTTAGACCTGGTAAACCCTGAAGCTTTCTTT
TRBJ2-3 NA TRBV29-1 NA CSVGVPLYTDTQYF TGCAGCGTAGGGGTCCCCCTATACACAGATACGCAGTATTTT
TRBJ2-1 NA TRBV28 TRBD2 CASSHLGTSGCCEQFF TGTGCCAGCAGTCACCTTGGGACTAGCGGGTGCTGTGAGCAGTTCTTC
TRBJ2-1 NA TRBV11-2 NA CASSQVGTTFF TGTGCCAGCAGCCAGGTGGGAACGACGTTCTTC
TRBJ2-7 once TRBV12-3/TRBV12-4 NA CASSVGDTPREQYF TGTGCCAGCAGCGTAGGGGACACCCCTCGCGAGCAGTACTTC
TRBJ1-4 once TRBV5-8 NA CASSLRFGDGEKLFF TGTGCCAGCAGCTTACGGTTTGGGGATGGTGAAAAACTGTTTTTT
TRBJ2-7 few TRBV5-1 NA CASSLVPGGYEQYF TGCGCCAGCAGCTTGGTTCCGGGCGGATACGAGCAGTACTTC
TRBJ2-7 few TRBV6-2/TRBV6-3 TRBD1 CASSYAPDRGYEQYF TGTGCCAGCAGCTACGCCCCGGACAGGGGATACGAGCAGTACTTC
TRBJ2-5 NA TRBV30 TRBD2 CAWRPGTSGQETQCF TGTGCCTGGAGACCCGGGACTAGCGGCCAAGAGACCCAGTGCTTC
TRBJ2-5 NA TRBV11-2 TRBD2 CAGSFPDRGLAGQETQHF TGTGCCGGCAGCTTCCCCGACAGGGGACTAGCGGGACAAGAGACCCAGCACTTC
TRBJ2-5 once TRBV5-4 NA CAGSASTWYGETQYF TGTGCCGGCAGCGCCTCGACATGGTATGGAGAGACCCAGTACTTC
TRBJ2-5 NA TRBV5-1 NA CTSNRGAGIQETQYF TGCACCAGCAATCGGGGTGCAGGCATTCAAGAGACCCAGTACTTC
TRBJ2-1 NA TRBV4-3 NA CDSSLFGGAHNEQFF TGCGACAGCAGCCTGTTCGGGGGCGCCCACAATGAGCAGTTCTTC
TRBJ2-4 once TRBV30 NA CAWNREGKNIQYF TGTGCCTGGAACAGGGAGGGTAAAAACATTCAGTACTTC
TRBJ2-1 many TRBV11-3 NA CASSLDGGLYNEQFF TGTGCCAGCAGCTTAGATGGTGGTCTCTACAATGAGCAGTTCTTC
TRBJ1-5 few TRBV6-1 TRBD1 CASSDGTGFNQPQHF TGTGCCAGCAGTGACGGGACAGGGTTCAATCAGCCCCAGCATTTT
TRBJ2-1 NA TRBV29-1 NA CCVVPQHDEQFF TGCTGCGTTGTCCCTCAACACGATGAGCAGTTCTTC
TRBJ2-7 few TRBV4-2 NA CASSQDRNEQYF TGTGCCAGCAGCCAAGATCGGAACGAGCAGTACTTC
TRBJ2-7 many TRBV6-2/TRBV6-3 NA CASSYGRGSDSYEQYF TGTGCCAGCAGTTACGGACGAGGTTCGGATTCCTACGAGCAGTACTTC
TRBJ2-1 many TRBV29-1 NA CSAPRGNEQFF TGCAGCGCCCCGAGGGGGAATGAGCAGTTCTTC
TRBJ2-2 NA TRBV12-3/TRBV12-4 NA CASRIVGGELFF TGTGCCAGCAGAATCGTGGGCGGGGAGCTGTTTTTT
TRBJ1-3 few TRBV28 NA CASSPNRDSGNTIYF TGTGCCAGCAGTCCCAACAGGGACTCTGGAAACACCATATATTTT
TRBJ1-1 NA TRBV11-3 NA CVSRTDKNTEAFF TGTGTCAGCAGAACAGACAAGAATACTGAAGCTTTCTTT
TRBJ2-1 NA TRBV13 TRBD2 CASRIRDYPPDERFF TGTGCCAGCAGAATCCGGGACTATCCCCCGGATGAGCGGTTCTTC